Listed here are 29 T cell receptor beta chains from one sample, sequenced in a study of CD8 T cells in ankylosing spondylitis. Study results and limitations: Ankylosing spondylitis blood appeared to carry a characteristic TCR beta motif of roughly 8 highly homologous variants.

In TCRdb, the 5' RACE reads were re-called with MiXCR into one record per CDR3 protein. Among about 840,000 distinct CDR3 sequences listed, around 11% were seen once. These receptors' antigens are unknown. The sequencing input was blood, either unsorted or a sorted T cell fraction (not recorded which). These receptors were taken from a male donor with ankylosing spondylitis.

A few counts support this clonotype. V usage is TRBV5-1 and J usage is TRBJ2-3; D is possibly TRBD2 (6 bases). CDR3 length: 15 amino acids. Germline V lookup: CDR1 SGHRS, CDR2 YFSETQ. V dropped 5 bases and J dropped 0 bases, with 13 bases sitting between them. The CDR3 DNA is TGCGCCAGCAGGCGCGGGGAAACTAGCACAGATACGCAGTATTTT. Translation gives CASRRGETSTDTQYF.

This clonotype was seen more than once but under ten times. The rearrangement links TRBV4-3 to TRBJ2-3; no reliable D call. Trimming left V 0 bases short and J 3 bases short, with 10 bases between. The germline V gene has CDR1 LGHNA and CDR2 YSLEER. The CDR3 loop spans 15 amino acids. Here the CDR3 reads CASSQDTQRTDTQYF. The CDR3 bases are TGCGCCAGCAGCCAAGATACTCAGAGAACAGATACGCAGTATTTT.

This clonotype was found many times. The V call is TRBV28, the J call TRBJ2-5, with D unclear. V was trimmed by 6 bases and J by 5 bases, leaving 19 bases between them. The CDR3 has 15 residues. Per the germline V gene, CDR1 is MDHEN and CDR2 is SYDVKM. The CDR3 DNA reads TGTGCCAGCAGCTTAAGACTCGCCCCATTTGAGACCCAGTACTTC. It is translated as CASSLRLAPFETQYF.

This clonotype was counted a few times. This rearrangement joins TRBV28 to TRBJ2-7, with 11 nucleotides matching TRBD2. With V trimmed by 4 bases and J by 0 bases, 2 bases remained unmatched. Germline V gene sequence: CDR1 MDHEN, CDR2 SYDVKM. The CDR3 sequence is 15 residues long. The CDR3 loop reads CASSSSGGYSYEQYF. The CDR3 DNA is TGTGCCAGCAGTTCTAGCGGGGGGTACTCCTACGAGCAGTACTTC.

This clonotype appeared a few times. The rearrangement links TRBV7-8 to TRBJ2-2, with 8 bases matching TRBD2. Germline CDR1 is SGHVS and CDR2 is FQNEAQ. This CDR3 region has 16 residues. The J segment lost 6 bases and the V segment lost 1 base, leaving 7 bases of the junction unmatched. CDR3 bases: TGTGCCAGCAGCTTAGAAGCGGGAGTCGGGTCCGGGGAGCTGTTTTTT. As protein: CASSLEAGVGSGELFF.

This clonotype was seen a few times. The V and J genes are TRBV9 and TRBJ2-1, with D unclear. Germline V gives CDR1 SGDLS, CDR2 YYNGEE. The germline V and J ends were trimmed by 4 bases and 11 bases, with 16 bases remaining between them. The CDR3 extends over 13 amino acids. CDR3 loop: CASSSQVEGQQFF. The CDR3 bases are TGTGCCAGCAGCTCGCAAGTCGAAGGACAGCAGTTCTTC.

J is TRBJ2-1 and V is TRBV28, with D unclear. Germline loops: CDR1 MDHEN, CDR2 SYDVKM. This CDR3 has 12 residues. Trimming removed 2 bases from V and 6 bases from J, with 5 bases in between. The CDR3 nucleotides are TGTGCCAGCAGTTTAAAAATCAATGAGCAGTTCTTC. Protein: CASSLKINEQFF.

The chain joins TRBV6-2 or TRBV6-3 to TRBJ2-1; no clear D gene. CDR1 MNHEY and CDR2 SVGEGT come from the germline V gene. The ends were cut back, 7 bases at V and 1 base at J, with 11 bases in the middle. The CDR3 sequence is 14 residues long. This chain's CDR3 is CASTPLESYNEQFF. CDR3 nucleotide sequence: TGTGCCAGCACACCTCTAGAATCCTACAATGAGCAGTTCTTC.

The chain combines TRBV4-2 with TRBJ1-3; no clear D. The V gene's germline CDR1 is LGHNA and CDR2 YNFKEQ. V lost 0 bases to trimming and J lost 4 bases, with 7 bases between them. The CDR3 sequence is 14 residues long. In DNA, the CDR3 is TGTGCCAGCAGCCAAGAAGGGAACGGAAACACCATATATTTT. Protein product: CASSQEGNGNTIYF.

This clonotype occurred a few times. The genes are TRBV20-1 and TRBJ2-5, with a weak D call TRBD2 (6 bases). Trimming shortened V by 4 bases and J by 1 base, and 13 bases separated the two germline ends. The CDR3 has 14 residues. Germline values: CDR1 DFQATT, CDR2 SNEGSKA (reference sequence). CDR3 sequence (DNA): TGCAGTGCTAACTTTGGGGGACTCCAAGAGACCCAGTACTTC. It yields the protein CSANFGGLQETQYF.

This clonotype was counted ten times or more. The V and J genes are TRBV9 and TRBJ1-2; D unresolved. The V gene lost 2 bases and the J gene lost 2 bases, with 7 bases spanning the gap. This CDR3 region has 13 residues. CDR1 and CDR2 (germline): SGDLS, YYNGEE. CDR3 in DNA: TGTGCCAGCAGCGTGGTCGGGAACTATGGCTACACCTTC. Translated, it gives CASSVVGNYGYTF.

The V gene is TRBV7-9, the J gene TRBJ1-2; 7 bases match TRBD1. This CDR3 contains 12 residues. Germline values: CDR1 SEHNR, CDR2 FQNEAQ (reference sequence). Germline trimming cut 5 bases from V and 7 bases from J; bases unmatched to any gene: 4. CDR3 nucleotides: TGTGCCAGCAGCCCCACAGGGGTTGGCTACACCTTC. It encodes CASSPTGVGYTF.

This clonotype was counted ten times or more. The chain links TRBV29-1 to TRBJ2-3; a weak D match, TRBD1 (5 bases). V lost 6 bases and J lost 6, with 16 bases in between. The CDR3 is 13 residues long. CDR1 SQVTM and CDR2 ANQGSEA come from the germline V gene. CDR3 loop: CSVETAQEDTQYF. The CDR3 DNA reads as TGCAGCGTGGAGACAGCCCAGGAGGATACGCAGTATTTT.

This clonotype was counted at least ten times. The chain joins TRBV29-1 to TRBJ1-1; D is unclear. V lost 7 bases to trimming and J lost 8 bases, with 20 bases between them. Germline V gene lookup returns CDR1 SQVTM and CDR2 ANQGSEA. This CDR3 contains 13 residues. CDR3 residues: CSASEAAHGEAFF. CDR3 nucleotides: TGCAGCGCCTCAGAGGCCGCCCACGGGGAAGCTTTCTTT.

The rearrangement links TRBV20-1 to TRBJ2-1; the match to TRBD2 covers 10 bases. With V trimmed by 5 bases and J by 16 bases, 11 bases remained unmatched. Germline V CDR1 and CDR2: DFQATT, SNEGSKA (reference sequence). The CDR3 has 12 residues. CDR3 in amino acids: CSAQWTGTSAFF. Written as DNA, the CDR3 is TGCAGTGCTCAGTGGACCGGGACTAGCGCTTTCTTC.

Many counts were recorded for this clonotype. The rearrangement joins TRBV20-1 to TRBJ2-2; D is ambiguous. Between the trimmed V and J ends, which lost 5 bases and 0 bases, there was a span of 10 bases. The CDR3 covers 14 residues. Per germline, CDR1 DFQATT and CDR2 SNEGSKA (reference sequence). In nucleotides, the CDR3 is TGCAGTGCTTCCCAAAGCGCGAACACCGGGGAGCTGTTTTTT. Translating gives CSASQSANTGELFF.

This clonotype was seen more than once but under ten times. The chain joins TRBV7-2 to TRBJ2-1; 12 bases are shared with TRBD2. The V gene's germline CDR1 is SGHTA and CDR2 FQGNSA. There are 17 residues in the CDR3. After removal of 5 bases from V and 8 bases from J, the junction contained 13 bases not matched to a gene. CDR3 region: CASSLLGLAGLGDEQFF. Here the CDR3 DNA reads TGTGCCAGCAGCCTCCTCGGACTAGCGGGACTGGGTGATGAGCAGTTCTTC.

J is TRBJ2-3 and V is TRBV9; D tentatively fits TRBD1 or TRBD2 (6 bases each). Trimming left V 4 bases short and J 3 bases short, with 21 bases between. The CDR3 totals 17 residues. CDR1 and CDR2 (germline): SGDLS, YYNGEE. As DNA, the CDR3 is TGTGCCAGCAGCCGTCGGCCCGGGGGCCCTGGAACAGATACGCAGTATTTT. It encodes CASSRRPGGPGTDTQYF.

This clonotype was counted many times. The chain joins TRBV20-1 to TRBJ2-7, with D unresolved. In germline, CDR1 is DFQATT, CDR2 SNEGSKA (reference sequence). CDR3 size: 14 residues. V was pared by 6 bases and J by 6 bases, with 21 bases between. In DNA form, the CDR3 reads TGCAGTGCCATTCCTCGATCATGGTCTTCCGAGCAGTACTTC. Translating gives CSAIPRSWSSEQYF.

CDR3 residues: CASSYGQPSYEQYF. The CDR3 DNA sequence: TGTGCCAGCAGTTACGGACAGCCTTCCTACGAGCAGTACTTC. This chain links TRBV6-2 or TRBV6-3 with TRBJ2-7, with D tentatively TRBD1 (6 bases). Deletions cut 2 bases from V and 1 base from J, with 9 bases between. The CDR3 extends over 14 amino acids. Germline V gives CDR1 MNHEY, CDR2 SVGEGT.

The chain combines TRBV12-3 or TRBV12-4 with TRBJ2-5; 8 positions agree with TRBD1. The CDR3 loop spans 14 amino acids. V shed 6 bases and J 4 bases; nucleotides not matched to a gene: 7. The CDR3 nucleotides are TGTGCCAGCAGGACAGGGGTGTACGCAGAGACCCAGTACTTC. Translation: CASRTGVYAETQYF.

The rearrangement uses TRBV11-1 and TRBJ2-1; the match to TRBD1 covers 8 bases. The germline V gene encodes CDR1 SGHAT and CDR2 FQDESV (reference sequence). This CDR3 is built from 13 residues. With V trimmed by 4 bases and J by 12 bases, 8 bases remained unmatched. The CDR3 nucleotides are TGTGCCAGCAGCTCATCAGGGGGCAAAGGGCAGTTCTTC. It translates to CASSSSGGKGQFF.

V is TRBV20-1 and J is TRBJ2-3; 7 nucleotides align to TRBD1. The CDR3 covers 15 residues. Trimming cost V 4 bases and J 1 base; bases outside gene matches: 8. CDR1 DFQATT and CDR2 SNEGSKA come from the germline V gene (reference sequence). Written as DNA, the CDR3 is TGCAGTGCTATGACAGGGATGCGGGGCACAGATACGCAGTATTTT. Translation gives CSAMTGMRGTDTQYF.

This clonotype was counted between two and nine times. This chain links TRBV2 with TRBJ1-1, with D possibly matching TRBD1 (5 bases). CDR3 length equals 13 residues. V was shortened by 8 bases and J by 6 bases, with 16 bases between the two germline ends. Looked up from germline, CDR1 is SNHLY and CDR2 is FYNNEI. DNA for the CDR3: TGTGCCAGCTGGTCCACGGGGCTGGCTGAAGCTTTCTTT. It specifies CASWSTGLAEAFF.

This clonotype came up a few times. This chain links TRBV7-2 with TRBJ1-2, with 8 bases lining up with TRBD1. The germline V gene has CDR1 SGHTA and CDR2 FQGNSA. J lost 8 bases, V lost 2 bases, and 16 bases had no gene match. This CDR3 comprises 17 residues. CDR3 sequence reads: CASSLRGRGRLLEGYTF. CDR3 coding DNA: TGTGCCAGCAGCTTAAGGGGCAGGGGGCGCCTCCTGGAGGGCTACACCTTC.

The chain couples TRBV6-1 to TRBJ2-7, with unresolved D. The germline V gene has CDR1 MNHNS and CDR2 SASEGT. CDR3 length: 13 residues. V was cut by 2 bases and J by 5 bases, with 10 bases left in between. The CDR3 spells CASSELGHNEQYF. As DNA, the CDR3 is TGTGCCAGCAGTGAACTGGGCCACAACGAGCAGTACTTC.

This clonotype came up a few times. The CDR3 here is CASSSWASETYTF. The DNA of the CDR3 is TGTGCCAGCAGCTCTTGGGCCAGTGAGACCTACACCTTC. The chain couples TRBV7-2 to TRBJ1-2, with no clear D. Germline loops: CDR1 SGHTA, CDR2 FQGNSA. This CDR3 spans 13 amino acids. Trimming shortened V by 4 bases and J by 10 bases, and 16 bases separated the two germline ends.

There are a few counts of this clonotype. The chain employs TRBV7-2 and TRBJ2-2; TRBD2 might be the D (6 bases). The germline V gene encodes CDR1 SGHTA and CDR2 FQGNSA. This CDR3 is 15 amino acids long. V dropped 3 bases and J dropped 7 bases, with 15 bases sitting between them. The CDR3 region is CASSFRRATHGELFF. Written as DNA, the CDR3 is TGTGCCAGCAGCTTCCGGAGGGCCACTCACGGGGAGCTGTTTTTT.

In its sample, this clonotype was seen many times. The chain couples TRBV5-1 to TRBJ1-2, with D maybe TRBD1 (5 bases). With 1 base removed from V and 0 bases from J, the gap between germline ends came to 10 bases. This CDR3 spans 15 amino acids. Per germline, CDR1 SGHRS and CDR2 YFSETQ. CDR3 sequence (DNA): TGCGCCAGCAGCTTGATGGAGGGGACTAACTATGGCTACACCTTC. Its protein product is CASSLMEGTNYGYTF. Based on the CDR3 plus reference TRBV5-1 and TRBJ1-2, the full variable domain is KAGVTQTPRYLIKTRGQQVTLSCSPISGHRSVSWYQQTPGQGLQFLFEYFSETQRNKGNFPGRFSGRQFSNSRSEMNVSTLELGDSALYLCASSLMEGTNYGYTFGSGTRLTVV.